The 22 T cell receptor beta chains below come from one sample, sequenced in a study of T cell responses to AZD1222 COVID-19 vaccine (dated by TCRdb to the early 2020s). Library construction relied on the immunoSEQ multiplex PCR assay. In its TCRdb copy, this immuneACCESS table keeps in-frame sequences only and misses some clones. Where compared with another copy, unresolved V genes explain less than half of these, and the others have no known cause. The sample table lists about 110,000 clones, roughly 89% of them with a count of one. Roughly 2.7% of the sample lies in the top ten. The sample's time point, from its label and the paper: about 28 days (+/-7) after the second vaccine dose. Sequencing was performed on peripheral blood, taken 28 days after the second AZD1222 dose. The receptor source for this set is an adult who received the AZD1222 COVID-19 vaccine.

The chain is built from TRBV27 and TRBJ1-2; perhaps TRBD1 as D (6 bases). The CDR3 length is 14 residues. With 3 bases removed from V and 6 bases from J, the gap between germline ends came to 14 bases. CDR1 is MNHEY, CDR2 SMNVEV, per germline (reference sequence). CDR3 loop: CASSFSGQIHGYTF. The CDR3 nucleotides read TGTGCCAGCAGTTTTAGTGGACAGATACATGGCTACACCTTC.

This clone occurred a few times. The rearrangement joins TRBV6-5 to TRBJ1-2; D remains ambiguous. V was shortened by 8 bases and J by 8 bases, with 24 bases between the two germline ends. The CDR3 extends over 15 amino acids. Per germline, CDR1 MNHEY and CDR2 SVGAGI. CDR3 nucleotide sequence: TGTGCCAGCTTACCCTCAGCGACGGTCGCGGGCGGCTACACCTTC. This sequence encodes CASLPSATVAGGYTF.

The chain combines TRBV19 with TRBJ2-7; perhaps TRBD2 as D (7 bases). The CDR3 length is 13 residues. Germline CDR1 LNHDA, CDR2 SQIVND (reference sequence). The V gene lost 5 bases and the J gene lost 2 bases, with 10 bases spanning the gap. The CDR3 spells CASSYGGPYEQYF. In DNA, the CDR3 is TGTGCCAGTAGTTACGGGGGGCCCTACGAGCAGTACTTC.

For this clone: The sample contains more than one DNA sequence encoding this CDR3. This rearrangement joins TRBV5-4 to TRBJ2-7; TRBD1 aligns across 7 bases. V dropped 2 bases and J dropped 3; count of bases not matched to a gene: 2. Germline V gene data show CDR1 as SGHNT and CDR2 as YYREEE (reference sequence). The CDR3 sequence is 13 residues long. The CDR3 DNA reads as TGTGCCAGCAGCTTAGGACAGGACTACGAGCAGTACTTC. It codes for CASSLGQDYEQYF.

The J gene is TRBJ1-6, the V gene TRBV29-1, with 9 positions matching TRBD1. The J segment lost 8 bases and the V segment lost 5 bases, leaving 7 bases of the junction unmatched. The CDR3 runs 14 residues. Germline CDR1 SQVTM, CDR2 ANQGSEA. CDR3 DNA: TGCAGCGTTAAGACAGGGGGATATGATTCACCCCTCCACTTT. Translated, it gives CSVKTGGYDSPLHF.

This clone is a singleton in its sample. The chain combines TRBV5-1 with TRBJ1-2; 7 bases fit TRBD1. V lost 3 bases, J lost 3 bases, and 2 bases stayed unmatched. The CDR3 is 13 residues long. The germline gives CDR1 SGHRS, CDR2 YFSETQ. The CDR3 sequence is CASSSGQYYGYTF. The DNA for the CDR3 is TGCGCCAGCAGCTCGGGACAGTACTATGGCTACACCTTC.

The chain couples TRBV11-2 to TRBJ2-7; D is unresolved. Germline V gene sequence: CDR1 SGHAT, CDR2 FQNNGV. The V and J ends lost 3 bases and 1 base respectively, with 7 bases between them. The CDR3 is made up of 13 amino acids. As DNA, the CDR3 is TGTGCCAGCAGCTTTGGCCAGTCCTACGAGCAGTACTTC. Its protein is CASSFGQSYEQYF.

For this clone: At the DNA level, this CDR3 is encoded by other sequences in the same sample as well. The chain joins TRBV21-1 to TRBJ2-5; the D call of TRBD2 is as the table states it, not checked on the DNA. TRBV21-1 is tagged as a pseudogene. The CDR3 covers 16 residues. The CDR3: CASSKDPAGGQETQYF. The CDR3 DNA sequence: TGTGCCAGCAGCAAAGATCCCGCGGGGGGCCAAGAGACCCAGTACTTC.

CDR3 coding DNA: TGCGCCAGCAGCTTCGGGACTAGCGGGGGCCCGTACCAAGAGACCCAGTACTTC. Its translation: CASSFGTSGGPYQETQYF. The V call is TRBV5-1, the J call TRBJ2-5, with 14 bases matching TRBD2. The J segment lost 0 bases and the V segment lost 2 bases, leaving 6 bases of the junction unmatched. CDR1 SGHRS and CDR2 YFSETQ come from the germline V gene. The CDR3 spans 18 residues.

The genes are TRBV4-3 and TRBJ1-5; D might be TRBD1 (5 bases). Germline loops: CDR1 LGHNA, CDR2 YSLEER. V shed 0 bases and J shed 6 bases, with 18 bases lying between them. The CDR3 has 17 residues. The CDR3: CASSQERGRVAGQPQHF. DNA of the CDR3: TGCGCCAGCAGCCAAGAAAGGGGCAGGGTAGCAGGTCAGCCCCAGCATTTT.

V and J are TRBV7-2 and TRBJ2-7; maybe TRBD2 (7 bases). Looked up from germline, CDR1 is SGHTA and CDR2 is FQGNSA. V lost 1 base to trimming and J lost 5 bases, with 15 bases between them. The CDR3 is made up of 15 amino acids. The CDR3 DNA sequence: TGTGCCAGCAGCTTAGATAGGGGGGGTTTCGACGAGCAGTACTTC. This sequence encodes CASSLDRGGFDEQYF.

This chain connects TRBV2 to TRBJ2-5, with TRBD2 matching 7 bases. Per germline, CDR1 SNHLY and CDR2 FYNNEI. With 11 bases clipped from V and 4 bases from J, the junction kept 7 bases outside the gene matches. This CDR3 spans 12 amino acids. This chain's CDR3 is CAGGEGTETQYF. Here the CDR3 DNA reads TGTGCCGGAGGGGAGGGGACAGAGACCCAGTACTTC. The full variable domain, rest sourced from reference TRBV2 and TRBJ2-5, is EPEVTQTPSHQVTQMGQEVILRCVPISNHLYFYWYRQILGQKVEFLVSFYNNEISEKSEIFDDQFSVERPDGSNFTLKIRSTKLEDSAMYFCAGGEGTETQYFGPGTRLLVL.

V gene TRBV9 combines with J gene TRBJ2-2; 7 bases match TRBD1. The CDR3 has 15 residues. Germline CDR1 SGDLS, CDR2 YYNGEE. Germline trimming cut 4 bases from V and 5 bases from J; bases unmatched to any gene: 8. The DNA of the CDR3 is TGTGCCAGCAGCAAACAGGGGATGGGGACCGGGGAGCTGTTTTTT. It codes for CASSKQGMGTGELFF.

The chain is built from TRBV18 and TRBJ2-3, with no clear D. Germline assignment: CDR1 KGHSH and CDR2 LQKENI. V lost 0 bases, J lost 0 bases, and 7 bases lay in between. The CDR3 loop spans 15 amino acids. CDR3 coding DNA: TGTGCCAGCTCACCACCGTCGGAGAGCACAGATACGCAGTATTTT. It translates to CASSPPSESTDTQYF.

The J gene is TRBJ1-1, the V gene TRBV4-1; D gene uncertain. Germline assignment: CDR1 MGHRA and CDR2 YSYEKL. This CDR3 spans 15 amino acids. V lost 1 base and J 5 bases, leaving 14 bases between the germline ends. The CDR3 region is CASSQASTGATEAFF. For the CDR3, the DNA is TGCGCCAGCAGCCAAGCTTCAACGGGAGCAACTGAAGCTTTCTTT.

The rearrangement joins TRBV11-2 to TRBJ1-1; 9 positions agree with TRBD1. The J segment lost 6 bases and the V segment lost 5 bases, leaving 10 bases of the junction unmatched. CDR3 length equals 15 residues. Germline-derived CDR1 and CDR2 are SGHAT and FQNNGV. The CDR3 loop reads CASSPGTGLTAEAFF. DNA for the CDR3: TGTGCCAGCAGCCCAGGGACAGGGCTGACCGCTGAAGCTTTCTTT.

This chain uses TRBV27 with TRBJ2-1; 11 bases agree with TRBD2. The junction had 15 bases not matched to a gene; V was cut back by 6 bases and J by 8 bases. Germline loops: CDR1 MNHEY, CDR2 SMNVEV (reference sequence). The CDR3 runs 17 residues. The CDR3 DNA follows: TGTGCCAGCAGGGCCTTTAGCGGGGGGGCGTCTTCGTATGAGCAGTTCTTC. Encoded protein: CASRAFSGGASSYEQFF.

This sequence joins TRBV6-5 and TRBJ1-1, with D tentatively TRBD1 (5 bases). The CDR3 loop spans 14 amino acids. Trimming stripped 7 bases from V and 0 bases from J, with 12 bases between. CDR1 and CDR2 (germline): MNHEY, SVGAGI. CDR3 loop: CASTLGRMNTEAFF. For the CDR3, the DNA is TGTGCCAGCACCTTGGGACGGATGAACACTGAAGCTTTCTTT.

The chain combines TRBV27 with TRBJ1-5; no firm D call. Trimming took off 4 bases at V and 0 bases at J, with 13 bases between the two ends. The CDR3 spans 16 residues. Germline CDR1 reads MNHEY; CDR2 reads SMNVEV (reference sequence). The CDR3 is CASSSPGWVSNQPQHF. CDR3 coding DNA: TGTGCCAGCAGTTCACCTGGTTGGGTTAGCAATCAGCCCCAGCATTTT.

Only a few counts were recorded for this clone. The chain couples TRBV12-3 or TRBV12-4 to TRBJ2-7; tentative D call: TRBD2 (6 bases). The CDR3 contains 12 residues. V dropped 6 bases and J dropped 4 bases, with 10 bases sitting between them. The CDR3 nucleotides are TGTGCCAGCAGATGGGGGGATTACGAGCAGTACTTC. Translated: CASRWGDYEQYF.

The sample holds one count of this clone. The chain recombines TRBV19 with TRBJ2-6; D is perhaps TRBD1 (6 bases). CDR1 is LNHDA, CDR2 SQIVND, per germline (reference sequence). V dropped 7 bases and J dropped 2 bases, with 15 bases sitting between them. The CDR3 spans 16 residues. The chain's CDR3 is CASTDDRTPGANVLTF. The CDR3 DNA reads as TGTGCCAGTACCGACGACAGGACACCTGGGGCCAACGTCCTGACTTTC.

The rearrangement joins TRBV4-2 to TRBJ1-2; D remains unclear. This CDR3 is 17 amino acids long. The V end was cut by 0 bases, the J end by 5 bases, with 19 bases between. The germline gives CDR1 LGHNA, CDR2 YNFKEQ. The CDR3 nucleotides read TGTGCCAGCAGCCAAGATCTAGCGGGGAGGGTAGGATATGGCTACACCTTC. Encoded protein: CASSQDLAGRVGYGYTF.